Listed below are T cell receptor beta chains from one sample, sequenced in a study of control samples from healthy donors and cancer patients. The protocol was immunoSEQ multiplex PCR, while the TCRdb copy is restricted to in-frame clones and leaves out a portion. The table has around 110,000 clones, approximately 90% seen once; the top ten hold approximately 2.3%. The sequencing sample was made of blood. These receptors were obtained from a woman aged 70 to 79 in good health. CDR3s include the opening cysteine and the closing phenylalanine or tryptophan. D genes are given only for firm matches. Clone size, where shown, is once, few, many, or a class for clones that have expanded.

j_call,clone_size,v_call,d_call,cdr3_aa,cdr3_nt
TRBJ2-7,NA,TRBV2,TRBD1,CASTRQGNHEQYF,TGTGCCAGCACTCGACAGGGGAACCACGAGCAGTACTTC
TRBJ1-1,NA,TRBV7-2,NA,CASSPRGLGNTEAFF,TGTGCCAGCAGCCCCCGAGGGCTTGGGAACACTGAAGCTTTCTTT
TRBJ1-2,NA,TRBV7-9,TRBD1,CASSLTPGTGSANYGYTF,TGTGCCAGCAGCTTAACCCCCGGGACAGGTTCAGCTAACTATGGCTACACCTTC
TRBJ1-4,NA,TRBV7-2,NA,CASSSRAGEDNEKLFF,TGTGCCAGCAGCTCCCGGGCAGGGGAAGACAATGAAAAACTGTTTTTT
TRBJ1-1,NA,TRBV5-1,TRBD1,CASTLTGASREAFF,TGCGCCAGCACCCTGACAGGGGCCAGCCGAGAAGCTTTCTTT
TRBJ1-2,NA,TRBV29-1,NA,CSVGLNYGYTF,TGCAGCGTAGGTCTGAACTATGGCTACACCTTC
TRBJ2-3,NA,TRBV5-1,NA,CASSTQGGGVTDTQYF,TGCGCCAGCAGCACACAGGGAGGAGGCGTGACTGATACGCAGTATTTT
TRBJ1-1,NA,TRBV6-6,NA,CASSYSGGTEAFF,TGTGCCAGCAGTTACTCCGGTGGTACTGAAGCTTTCTTT
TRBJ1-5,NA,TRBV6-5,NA,CASSYSGQGNQPQHF,TGTGCCAGCAGTTACTCGGGGCAGGGAAATCAGCCCCAGCATTTT
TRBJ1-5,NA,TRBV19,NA,CASSIFPGKGNQPQHF,TGTGCCAGTAGTATTTTTCCCGGGAAGGGCAATCAGCCCCAGCATTTT
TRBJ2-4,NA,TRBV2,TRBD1,CASSEQGAGNIQYF,TGTGCCAGCAGTGAACAGGGGGCAGGAAACATTCAGTACTTC
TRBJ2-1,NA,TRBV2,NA,CATKDSYNEQFF,TGTGCCACCAAGGACAGTTACAATGAGCAGTTCTTC
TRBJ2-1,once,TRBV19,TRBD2,CASSVGLAGAIEQFF,TGTGCCAGTAGTGTCGGACTAGCGGGGGCTATTGAGCAGTTCTTC
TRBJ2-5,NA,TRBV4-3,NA,CASSQVGLGEETQYF,TGCGCCAGCAGCCAAGTAGGGCTAGGAGAAGAGACCCAGTACTTC
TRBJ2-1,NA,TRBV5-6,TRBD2,CASSAAGEGTYNEQFF,TGTGCCAGCAGCGCGGCGGGAGAGGGGACCTACAATGAGCAGTTCTTC
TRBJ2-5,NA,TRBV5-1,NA,CASRRVAGRETQYF,TGCGCCAGCAGAAGGGTGGCAGGGCGGGAGACCCAGTACTTC
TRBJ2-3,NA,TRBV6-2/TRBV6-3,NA,CASSLTDTQYF,TGTGCCAGCAGCCTCACAGATACGCAGTATTTT
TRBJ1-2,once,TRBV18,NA,CASSTRTDANYGYTF,TGTGCCAGCTCAACGAGGACAGACGCTAACTATGGCTACACCTTC
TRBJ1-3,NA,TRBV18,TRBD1,CASSEFQGAVESGNTIYF,TGTGCCAGCTCAGAGTTCCAGGGGGCTGTGGAGTCTGGAAACACCATATATTTT
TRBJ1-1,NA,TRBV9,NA,CASSVVAGSEAFF,TGTGCCAGCAGCGTAGTTGCTGGCTCTGAAGCTTTCTTT
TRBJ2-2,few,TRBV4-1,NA,CASSQEWLAGELFF,TGCGCCAGCAGCCAAGAGTGGCTTGCCGGGGAGCTGTTTTTT
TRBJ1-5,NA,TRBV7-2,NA,CASSLADSNQPQHF,TGTGCCAGCAGCTTAGCGGACTCGAATCAGCCCCAGCATTTT
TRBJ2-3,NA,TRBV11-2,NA,CASSLGQGIDTQYF,TGTGCCAGCAGCCTCGGGCAGGGAATAGATACGCAGTATTTT
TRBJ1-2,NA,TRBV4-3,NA,CASSQDRASTATRGYTF,TGCGCCAGCAGCCAAGATAGGGCCTCGACAGCGACGCGTGGCTACACCTTC
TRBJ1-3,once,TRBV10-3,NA,CAISRDTDSGNTIYF,TGTGCCATCAGTCGGGACACCGACTCTGGAAACACCATATATTTT
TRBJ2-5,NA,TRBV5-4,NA,CASSLGRETQYF,TGTGCCAGCAGCTTGGGTCGGGAGACCCAGTACTTC
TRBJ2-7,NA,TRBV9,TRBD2,CASSVVGSGGEQYF,TGTGCCAGCAGCGTAGTAGGGTCGGGGGGTGAGCAGTACTTC
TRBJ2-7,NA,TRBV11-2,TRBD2,CASSFLGTSGGYEQYF,TGTGCCAGCAGCTTCCTCGGGACTAGCGGGGGTTACGAGCAGTACTTC
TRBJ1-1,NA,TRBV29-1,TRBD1,CSVRTQGGGTEAFF,TGCAGCGTCCGCACCCAGGGGGGGGGCACTGAAGCTTTCTTT
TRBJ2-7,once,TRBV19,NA,CASSNYKRGSYEQYF,TGTGCCAGTAGTAATTATAAACGGGGCTCCTACGAGCAGTACTTC
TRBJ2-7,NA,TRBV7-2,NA,CASSVTVAYEQYF,TGTGCCAGCAGCGTGACAGTAGCCTACGAGCAGTACTTC
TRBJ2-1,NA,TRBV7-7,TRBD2,CASSPREGSEQFF,TGTGCCAGCAGCCCGCGGGAGGGCAGTGAGCAGTTCTTC
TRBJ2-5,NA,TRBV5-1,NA,CASSLGSGVNQETQYF,TGCGCCAGCAGCTTGGGTTCAGGGGTCAACCAAGAGACCCAGTACTTC
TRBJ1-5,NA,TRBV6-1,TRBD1,CASSEGWDRDPYSNQPQHF,TGTGCCAGCAGTGAAGGGTGGGACAGGGACCCGTATAGCAATCAGCCCCAGCATTTT
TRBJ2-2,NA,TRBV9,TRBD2,CASAGLAGGLGTGELFF,TGTGCCAGCGCGGGACTAGCGGGGGGGCTGGGCACCGGGGAGCTGTTTTTT
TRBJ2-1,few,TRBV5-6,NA,CASSPSPRLGSYNEQFF,TGTGCCAGCAGCCCGTCCCCCCGATTGGGGTCCTACAATGAGCAGTTCTTC
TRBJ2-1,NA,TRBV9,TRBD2,CASSEAGGQYNEQFF,TGTGCCAGCAGCGAAGCGGGGGGCCAATACAATGAGCAGTTCTTC
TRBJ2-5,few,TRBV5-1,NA,CASSRDGRYQETQYF,TGCGCCAGCAGTCGCGACGGACGGTACCAAGAGACCCAGTACTTC
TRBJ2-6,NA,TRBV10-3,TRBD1,CAISQAGGLSGANVLTF,TGTGCCATCAGTCAGGCAGGGGGCCTCTCTGGGGCCAACGTCCTGACTTTC
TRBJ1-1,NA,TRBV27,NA,CASSLSVPGSEAFF,TGTGCCAGCAGTTTATCCGTTCCGGGATCCGAAGCTTTCTTT
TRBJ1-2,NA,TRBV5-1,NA,CASSLSSGPNYTF,TGCGCCAGCAGCTTGTCATCGGGACCTAACTACACCTTC